The 10 T cell receptor beta chains presented below share a single source sample, sequenced in a study of glioma-infiltrating T cells. Amplification of TCR alpha and beta CDR3 regions from RNA used iRepertoire nested multiplex PCR. From the multiplex PCR reads, TCRdb called clonotypes with MiXCR, one entry per CDR3 protein. Counted here are around 390,000 distinct CDR3 sequences, around 45% occurring once; the ten biggest clones make up 12%. Sequencing input: glioma tissue, nonneoplastic brain tissue, or PBMCs (not recorded which). These receptors were taken from a human donor with low-grade glioma or glioblastoma, undergoing nonglioma brain surgery, or in good health (not recorded which).

The sample holds a few counts of this clonotype. This chain uses TRBV4-1 with TRBJ1-4; D remains ambiguous. The CDR3 sequence is 15 residues long. V was cut by 0 bases and J by 8 bases, with 13 bases left in between. The V gene's germline CDR1 is MGHRA and CDR2 YSYEKL. CDR3 sequence: CASSQESSSREKLFF. In DNA form, the CDR3 reads TGCGCCAGCAGCCAAGAGTCCTCTTCGAGGGAAAAACTGTTTTTT.

The chain is built from TRBV20-1 and TRBJ2-1, with TRBD2 matching over 8 bases. The germline V gene encodes CDR1 DFQATT and CDR2 SNEGSKA (reference sequence). CDR3 length: 16 amino acids. The V gene end was trimmed by 3 bases and the J gene end by 2 bases; junction bases not matched to a gene: 9. The CDR3 DNA is TGCAGTGCTAGCCTTCGAGCGGGAGTGACCTACAATGAGCAGTTCTTC. Translating it yields CSASLRAGVTYNEQFF.

The rearrangement uses TRBV6-1 and TRBJ2-2; perhaps D is TRBD1 or TRBD2 (5 bases each). V lost 10 bases and J 7 bases, leaving 22 bases between the germline ends. The germline V gene encodes CDR1 MNHNS and CDR2 SASEGT. The CDR3 length is 15 residues. The CDR3 loop is CAIGTQTRQHGELFF. CDR3 nucleotides: TGTGCCATCGGGACCCAGACACGCCAGCACGGGGAGCTGTTTTTT.

The chain carries TRBV3-1 and TRBJ2-5; no definite D call. Between the trimmed V and J ends, which lost 1 base and 4 bases, there was a span of 13 bases. Germline CDR1 reads LGHDT; CDR2 reads YNNKEL (reference sequence). The CDR3 loop spans 15 amino acids. In DNA form, the CDR3 reads TGTGCCAGCAGCCAAGGGGCACAGCTAACAGAGACCCAGTACTTC. This translates into CASSQGAQLTETQYF.

As concerns this clonotype: A single base separates this from a much larger clone, so it may be a read error. The CDR3 does not end in the conserved phenylalanine or tryptophan, so this is likely a read error. The rearrangement links TRBV28 to TRBJ1-2; D is unresolved. CDR3 length: 16 residues. Germline V gene data show CDR1 as MDHEN and CDR2 as SYDVKM. The ends were cut back, 5 bases at V and 4 bases at J, with 20 bases in the middle. The CDR3 sequence is CASSIRPGIAPYGYTL. CDR3 coding DNA: TGTGCCAGCAGTATCCGCCCAGGTATAGCACCCTATGGCTACACCCTC.

This clonotype turned up a few times. The V call is TRBV10-3, the J call TRBJ2-5; D assignment may be TRBD1 or TRBD2 (5 bases each). Trimming removed 2 bases from V and 2 bases from J, with 15 bases in between. The germline V gene encodes CDR1 ENHRY and CDR2 SYGVKD. The CDR3 covers 16 residues. The CDR3 bases are TGTGCCATCAGTGAGCCTCCATCCGAGGGGCAAGAGACCCAGTACTTC. As protein: CAISEPPSEGQETQYF.

This rearrangement joins TRBV2 to TRBJ2-3; D not certain. The CDR3 is made up of 14 amino acids. V was cut by 9 bases and J by 0 bases, with 13 bases left in between. Germline assignment: CDR1 SNHLY and CDR2 FYNNEI. CDR3 in amino acids: CARSPWGSTDTQYF. The CDR3 bases are TGTGCCAGGAGCCCCTGGGGAAGCACAGATACGCAGTATTTT.

This clonotype showed up just once. The chain joins TRBV5-1 to TRBJ2-1, with TRBD1 identical over 10 bases. Trimming at V came to 0 bases and at J to 6 bases, leaving 6 bases not matched to a gene. The germline gives CDR1 SGHRS, CDR2 YFSETQ. The CDR3 covers 16 residues. The chain's CDR3 is CASSLGSGQGRNEQFF. Written as DNA, the CDR3 is TGCGCCAGCAGCTTGGGATCGGGACAGGGGCGCAATGAGCAGTTCTTC.

As for this clonotype: A much larger clone is a single base away; this may be a read error. J is TRBJ2-7 and V is TRBV20-1; D could derive from TRBD1 or TRBD2 (6 bases each). The germline V gene encodes CDR1 DFQATT and CDR2 SNEGSKA (reference sequence). V lost 5 bases and J lost 3, with 17 bases in between. The CDR3 is made up of 14 amino acids. CDR3 protein: CSASGAGQYYEQYF. The CDR3 region has the DNA TGCAGTGCTTCGGGGGCGGGTCAGTACTACGAGCAGTACTTC.

Comment on this clonotype: It may be a read error: a sequence one base away is much more abundant. The chain recombines TRBV4-2 with TRBJ2-1, with 7 bases identical to TRBD2. The germline gives CDR1 LGHNA, CDR2 YNFKEQ. The CDR3 has 14 amino acids. Here the CDR3 reads CASGQGLAYNEQFF. CDR3 bases: TGTGCCAGCGGCCAAGGACTAGCCTACAATGAGCAGTTCTTC.